The next 24 T cell receptor beta chains were all read from a single sample in a study of Ad26.COV2.S vaccination and SARS-CoV-2 variants. Repertoires were generated with immunoSEQ multiplex PCR, while TCRdb's copy carries only in-frame clones and drops some. This table holds about 450,000 clones, about 88% found once. Noted treatment: roughly 19 received Ad26.COV2.S at low or high dose, single or two shots; roughly five received placebo; per-sample allocation not given. The investigators took samples on day 63 after the first vaccine or placebo injection. This specimen consisted of peripheral blood, obtained in a trial of Ad26.COV2.S vaccine versus placebo. The receptors were gathered from a person between 18 and 65 years old who received the Ad26.COV2.S COVID-19 vaccine or a placebo.

The J gene is TRBJ2-1, the V gene TRBV24-1, with 8 nucleotides matching TRBD2. With V trimmed by 5 bases and J by 2 bases, 4 bases remained unmatched. This CDR3 region has 15 residues. The germline V gene has CDR1 KGHDR and CDR2 SFDVKD. The CDR3 coding sequence is TGTGCCACCAGTGGGGCGGGAGGTACCTACAATGAGCAGTTCTTC. Amino acids: CATSGAGGTYNEQFF.

Remarks on this clone: Within the sample, other DNA sequences also encode this same CDR3. The V gene is TRBV9, the J gene TRBJ2-3; D gene unclear. The germline V gene encodes CDR1 SGDLS and CDR2 YYNGEE. The CDR3 runs to 13 residues. Deletions cut 0 bases from V and 1 base from J, with 3 bases between. The CDR3 spells CASSVGRTDTQYF. The CDR3 bases are TGTGCCAGCAGCGTAGGACGCACAGATACGCAGTATTTT.

The chain links TRBV5-1 to TRBJ1-1; 10 bases align to TRBD1. The CDR3 length is 16 residues. V lost 3 bases, J lost 5 bases, and 10 bases stayed unmatched. Germline lookup yields CDR1 SGHRS and CDR2 YFSETQ. The CDR3 sequence is CASSYREGTGVTEAFF. CDR3 sequence (DNA): TGCGCCAGCAGCTACCGTGAGGGGACAGGGGTAACTGAAGCTTTCTTT.

V gene TRBV7-8 combines with J gene TRBJ1-1; D is unresolved. Germline V gene data show CDR1 as SGHVS and CDR2 as FQNEAQ. The CDR3 totals 13 residues. The V end was cut by 1 base, the J end by 3 bases, with 6 bases between. The CDR3 DNA reads as TGTGCCAGCAGCTTAGTCGGGGACACTGAAGCTTTCTTT. Translating gives CASSLVGDTEAFF.

The chain joins TRBV11-1 to TRBJ1-2; D gene unclear. The V gene's germline CDR1 is SGHAT and CDR2 FQDESV (reference sequence). The CDR3 totals 12 residues. V shed 5 bases and J shed 8 bases, with 12 bases lying between them. CDR3 in amino acids: CASSPFKRGYTF. Written as DNA, the CDR3 is TGTGCCAGCAGCCCCTTTAAGCGGGGCTACACCTTC.

The chain recombines TRBV6-5 with TRBJ2-4; 11 nucleotides match TRBD2. The CDR3 covers 15 residues. The ends lost 7 bases at V and 0 bases at J; junction bases unmatched: 2. The germline CDR1 and CDR2 sequences are MNHEY and SVGAGI. The CDR3 here is CASNSGGVAKNIQYF. DNA of the CDR3: TGTGCCAGCAATAGCGGGGGGGTAGCCAAAAACATTCAGTACTTC.

The chain couples TRBV5-6 to TRBJ2-3; D is uncertain. This CDR3 has 15 residues. Looked up from germline, CDR1 is SGHDT and CDR2 is YYEEEE. The ends were cut back, 4 bases at V and 0 bases at J, with 12 bases in the middle. The CDR3 nucleotides are TGTGCCAGCAGCCCGCGAGCAGCTAGCACAGATACGCAGTATTTT. Protein product: CASSPRAASTDTQYF. Looking up the rest from reference TRBV5-6 and TRBJ2-3 gives the full variable domain: DAGVTQSPTHLIKTRGQQVTLRCSPKSGHDTVSWYQQALGQGPQFIFQYYEEEERQRGNFPDRFSGHQFPNYSSELNVNALLLGDSALYLCASSPRAASTDTQYFGPGTRLTVL.

In this sample, this clone turned up once. V usage is TRBV7-8 and J usage is TRBJ2-1; TRBD1 or TRBD2 may be the D gene (7 bases each). This CDR3 is 17 amino acids long. Trimming stripped 2 bases from V and 1 base from J, with 15 bases between. Germline-derived CDR1 and CDR2 are SGHVS and FQNEAQ. CDR3 nucleotides: TGTGCCAGCAGCTTATGGGGCAGGGGGGGGTCCTACAATGAGCAGTTCTTC. Its translation: CASSLWGRGGSYNEQFF.

The chain uses TRBV5-4 and TRBJ1-6; the D gene is possibly TRBD1 (6 bases). The CDR3 has 16 amino acids. Germline CDR1 reads SGHNT; CDR2 reads YYREEE (reference sequence). Trimming cost V 3 bases and J 5 bases, with 15 bases left between them. The CDR3 is CASSWGGQPDNSPLHF. The CDR3 DNA sequence: TGTGCCAGCAGCTGGGGAGGACAGCCCGATAATTCACCCCTCCACTTT. Together with reference TRBV5-4 and TRBJ1-6, the CDR3 gives the full variable domain: ETGVTQSPTHLIKTRGQQVTLRCSSQSGHNTVSWYQQALGQGPQFIFQYYREEENGRGNFPPRFSGLQFPNYSSELNVNALELDDSALYLCASSWGGQPDNSPLHFGNGTRLTVT.

The chain couples TRBV4-3 to TRBJ2-3, with 8 nucleotides matching TRBD2. CDR3 length: 15 amino acids. CDR1 and CDR2 from the germline V gene are LGHNA and YSLEER. V shed 1 base, J shed 9 bases, and the junction held 9 bases outside the gene matches. CDR3 coding DNA: TGCGCCAGCAGCCAAGTTCAGCGGGAGAAGAACACGCAGTATTTT. Residues: CASSQVQREKNTQYF.

This clone was recorded once. This chain joins TRBV5-1 and TRBJ1-2; a possible D gene is TRBD1 (6 bases). The CDR3 has 15 amino acids. The germline CDR1 and CDR2 sequences are SGHRS and YFSETQ. Trimming shortened V by 5 bases and J by 4 bases, and 18 bases separated the two germline ends. CDR3 residues: CASRVNQGPGYGYTF. CDR3 DNA sequence: TGCGCCAGCAGGGTTAACCAGGGGCCGGGCTATGGCTACACCTTC.

The CDR3 nucleotides are TGTGCCAGCAGTTCCCCTAGCGGGGGGGTTGTGGGGCAAGAGACCCAGTACTTC. Amino acids: CASSSPSGGVVGQETQYF. The V and J genes are TRBV6-2 or TRBV6-3 and TRBJ2-5, with 12 bases identical to TRBD2. The CDR3 totals 18 residues. Germline V lookup: CDR1 MNHEY, CDR2 SVGEGT. The junction had 11 bases not matched to a gene; V was cut back by 4 bases and J by 2 bases.

The chain recombines TRBV7-9 with TRBJ2-1; perhaps TRBD2 as D (5 bases). Trimming removed 1 base at V and 6 bases at J, with 7 bases between. Germline V gives CDR1 SEHNR, CDR2 FQNEAQ (reference sequence). The CDR3 runs 13 residues. CDR3 DNA sequence: TGTGCCAGCAGCTTAGTTGAGGGCAATGAGCAGTTCTTC. It encodes CASSLVEGNEQFF.

The chain uses TRBV7-9 and TRBJ1-2; maybe TRBD1 (6 bases). V lost 7 bases to trimming and J lost 8 bases, with 14 bases between them. From germline, CDR1 is SEHNR and CDR2 FQNEAQ (reference sequence). CDR3 size: 12 residues. In DNA form, the CDR3 reads TGTGCCAGCACCCCCCTAGGGGGAGGCTACACCTTC. It encodes CASTPLGGGYTF. Full variable domain (missing parts from reference TRBV7-9 and TRBJ1-2): DTGVSQNPRHKITKRGQNVTFRCDPISEHNRLYWYRQTLGQGPEFLTYFQNEAQLEKSRLLSDRFSAERPKGSFSTLEIQRTEQGDSAMYLCASTPLGGGYTFGSGTRLTVV.

The CDR3 here is CASSPRDTLPYGYTF. Here the CDR3 DNA reads TGCGCCAGCAGCCCACGGGACACCTTACCCTATGGCTACACCTTC. The chain combines TRBV4-3 with TRBJ1-2; tentatively, D is TRBD1 (6 bases). Germline V lookup: CDR1 LGHNA, CDR2 YSLEER. CDR3 size: 15 residues. The V and J ends lost 4 bases and 4 bases respectively, with 16 bases between them.

The V and J genes are TRBV18 and TRBJ1-5, with D perhaps matching TRBD1 (5 bases). Trimming took 6 bases from V and 0 from J, leaving 21 bases between them. Germline CDR1 reads KGHSH; CDR2 reads LQKENI. CDR3 size: 18 residues. CDR3 sequence reads: CASSLGRVWRDSNQPQHF. CDR3 nucleotide sequence: TGTGCCAGCTCTCTTGGCAGGGTTTGGCGGGATAGCAATCAGCCCCAGCATTTT.

This chain uses TRBV28 with TRBJ2-6; D possibly matches TRBD1 or TRBD2 (5 bases each). This CDR3 contains 16 residues. V shed 7 bases and J shed 2 bases, with 15 bases lying between them. Germline assignment: CDR1 MDHEN and CDR2 SYDVKM. The CDR3 DNA sequence: TGTGCCAGCATGGCCGTAGGGGACCCTGGGGCCAACGTCCTGACTTTC. Amino acids: CASMAVGDPGANVLTF. Full variable domain (outside the CDR3, taken from reference TRBV28 and TRBJ2-6): DVKVTQSSRYLVKRTGEKVFLECVQDMDHENMFWYRQDPGLGLRLIYFSYDVKMKEKGDIPEGYSVSREKKERFSLILESASTNQTSMYLCASMAVGDPGANVLTFGAGSRLTVL.

This clone occurred a few times. V usage is TRBV5-1 and J usage is TRBJ2-7; the D gene is possibly TRBD2 (5 bases). CDR1 and CDR2 from the germline V gene are SGHRS and YFSETQ. This CDR3 is 13 amino acids long. Trimming took 4 bases from V and 2 from J, leaving 10 bases between them. CDR3 nucleotides: TGCGCCAGCAGCCGGGGTGAAACCTACGAGCAGTACGTC. Translated: CASSRGETYEQYV.

V and J are TRBV5-4 and TRBJ1-2; D ambiguous. The CDR3 length is 13 residues. The V and J ends lost 2 bases and 8 bases respectively, with 13 bases between them. Germline loops: CDR1 SGHNT, CDR2 YYREEE (reference sequence). The CDR3 DNA reads as TGTGCCAGCAGCTTTAAGTCCCTGCAAGGCTACACCTTC. It is translated as CASSFKSLQGYTF. Using reference TRBV5-4 and TRBJ1-2 for the parts outside the CDR3, the full variable domain is ETGVTQSPTHLIKTRGQQVTLRCSSQSGHNTVSWYQQALGQGPQFIFQYYREEENGRGNFPPRFSGLQFPNYSSELNVNALELDDSALYLCASSFKSLQGYTFGSGTRLTVV.

This clone was counted once. The chain joins TRBV9 to TRBJ2-1; D uncertain. Germline CDR1 reads SGDLS; CDR2 reads YYNGEE. The CDR3 extends over 15 amino acids. Trimming left V 3 bases short and J 0 bases short, with 10 bases between. This CDR3 reads CASSETLNSYNEQFF. CDR3 DNA sequence: TGTGCCAGCAGCGAGACCCTGAACTCCTACAATGAGCAGTTCTTC.

The chain combines TRBV5-1 with TRBJ2-3, with 9 nucleotides matching TRBD2. Germline CDR1 and CDR2: SGHRS and YFSETQ. V lost 2 bases, J lost 2 bases, and 3 bases stayed unmatched. The CDR3 is 15 amino acids. The CDR3 nucleotides are TGCGCCAGCAGCTTTCTAGCGGGGAACACAGATACGCAGTATTTT. It codes for CASSFLAGNTDTQYF.

The rearrangement uses TRBV5-4 and TRBJ1-1; 8 bases align to TRBD1. Germline CDR1 SGHNT, CDR2 YYREEE (reference sequence). There are 13 residues in the CDR3. V lost 4 bases, J lost 4 bases, and 3 bases stayed unmatched. CDR3 nucleotides: TGTGCCAGCAGCCGCGGACAGGGCACTGAAGCTTTCTTT. It is translated as CASSRGQGTEAFF.

The chain carries TRBV7-3 and TRBJ2-3; 10 bases align to TRBD2. The CDR3 is made up of 18 amino acids. V gave up 1 base and J gave up 5 bases; unmatched junction bases: 12. Looked up from germline, CDR1 is SGHTA and CDR2 is FQGTGA. The CDR3 reads CASSLSVWASGGGDTQYF. The CDR3 nucleotides read TGTGCCAGCAGCTTAAGTGTCTGGGCTAGCGGGGGAGGAGATACGCAGTATTTT.

The chain is built from TRBV5-1 and TRBJ2-5; 8 bases align to TRBD1. Trimming at V came to 5 bases and at J to 5 bases, leaving 11 bases not matched to a gene. CDR1 is SGHRS and CDR2 is YFSETQ in the germline V gene. This CDR3 region has 15 residues. CDR3 DNA: TGCGCCAGCAGTCTGAGCAGGGGGCTTGAGGAGACCCAGTACTTC. Amino acid sequence: CASSLSRGLEETQYF.